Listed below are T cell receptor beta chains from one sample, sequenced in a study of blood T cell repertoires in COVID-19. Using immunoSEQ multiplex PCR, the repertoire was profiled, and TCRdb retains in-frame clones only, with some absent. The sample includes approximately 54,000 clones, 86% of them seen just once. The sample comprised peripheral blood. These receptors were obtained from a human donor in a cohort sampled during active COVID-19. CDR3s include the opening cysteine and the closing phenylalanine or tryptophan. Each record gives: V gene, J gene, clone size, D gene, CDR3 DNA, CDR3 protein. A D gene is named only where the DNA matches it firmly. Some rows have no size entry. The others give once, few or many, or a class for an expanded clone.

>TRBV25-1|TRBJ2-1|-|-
TGTGCCAGCAGGGAATACGGGACTGCTAACAATGAGCAGTTCTTC
CASREYGTANNEQFF
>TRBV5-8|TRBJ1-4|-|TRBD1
TGTGCCAGCAGCCCGCTGGGACAGACAACTAATGAAAAACTGTTTTTT
CASSPLGQTTNEKLFF
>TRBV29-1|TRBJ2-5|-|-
TGCAGCTCCTGCGTCGGGGAGACCCAGTACTTC
CSSCVGETQYF
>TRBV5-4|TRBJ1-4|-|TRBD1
TGTGCCAGCAGCTTTCAATCCAGGGGGACTGAAAAACTGTTTTTT
CASSFQSRGTEKLFF
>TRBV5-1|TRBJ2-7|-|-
TGCGCCAGCAGCTTGGGCCGAGACGAGCAGTACTTC
CASSLGRDEQYF
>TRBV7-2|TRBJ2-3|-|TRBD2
TGTGCCAGCAGCCCCTCGTTTAGGACTAGCCGGGCAGATACGCAGTATTTT
CASSPSFRTSRADTQYF
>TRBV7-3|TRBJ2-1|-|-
TGTGCCAGCAGCTTACCCGGACTGAATGAGCAGTTCTTC
CASSLPGLNEQFF
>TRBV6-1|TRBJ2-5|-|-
TGTGCCAGCAGTGCCCCTTTTAGGGGTGGGGAAGAGACCCAGTACTTC
CASSAPFRGGEETQYF
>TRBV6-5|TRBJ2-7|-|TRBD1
TGTGCCAGCAGTCTCGACAGGGTTAACTACGAGCAGTACTTC
CASSLDRVNYEQYF
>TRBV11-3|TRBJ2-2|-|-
TGTGCCAGCAGCTTAGATTTCGGGGGGCCGAGCACCGGGGAGCTGTTTTTT
CASSLDFGGPSTGELFF
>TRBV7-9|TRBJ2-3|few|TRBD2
TGTGCCAGCAGCGCAACTAGCGGGGGCCAGTATTTT
CASSATSGGQYF
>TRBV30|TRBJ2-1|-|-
TGTGCCTGGAGTGTACAGATCGATGGTGAGCAGTTCTTC
CAWSVQIDGEQFF
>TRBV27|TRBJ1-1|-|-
TGTGCCAGCAGTTTGTGGGCGGGGACCACTGAAGCTTTCTTT
CASSLWAGTTEAFF
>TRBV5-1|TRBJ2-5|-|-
TGCGCCAGCAGCTTGGGGGCAGGAGGAGAGACCCAGTACTTC
CASSLGAGGETQYF
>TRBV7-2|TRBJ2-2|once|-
TGTGCCAGCAGCTTTGGGCACGCCGGGGAGCTGTTTTTT
CASSFGHAGELFF